This entry describes one T cell receptor (beta chain). The antigen remains undetermined. The trim removed 6 bases at V and 1 base at J, leaving 1 base unmatched. CDR1 is SQVTM and CDR2 is ANQGSEA in the germline V gene. There are 13 residues in the CDR3. This sample was included in a study of T cells in localized non-small cell lung cancer. General observations from the study: T cell clonality was highest in uninvolved adjacent lung, above tumor.

Profiled with immunoSEQ multiplex PCR; TCRdb holds only in-frame clones, not every one. The sample shows some 50,000 clones, more than 85% of them seen only once. This sample comprised PBMCs, obtained before any cancer treatment. The chain uses TRBV29-1 and TRBJ1-1; TRBD1 agrees at 11 bases. The sequence was collected from a female donor with stage II lung adenocarcinoma. CDR3 bases: TGCAGCGTCGGACAGGGGGCGAACACTGAAGCTTTCTTT. Its translation: CSVGQGANTEAFF.